This is a list of T cell receptor beta chains from one sample in a study of cytomegalovirus exposure and HLA in healthy donors. Clones were sequenced by immunoSEQ multiplex PCR, and TCRdb holds only the in-frame ones, with some missing. The sample includes some 130,000 clones, roughly 89% of them seen just once. Sample: PBMCs. Receptor source: a young woman in good health and CMV-seronegative. Both conserved end residues are part of each CDR3. Each record gives: J gene, clone size, V gene, D gene, CDR3 protein, CDR3 DNA. D genes are given only for firm matches. A clone size is listed for some rows: how often the clone was seen (once, few, many), or a class if it is expanded.

TRBJ1-5,few,TRBV2,TRBD1,CASSGQGARQPQHF,TGTGCCAGCAGCGGACAGGGGGCTCGTCAGCCCCAGCATTTT
TRBJ1-1,.,TRBV4-1,TRBD1,CASSPRDREAFF,TGCGCCAGCAGCCCACGGGACAGGGAAGCTTTCTTT
TRBJ2-1,.,TRBV5-1,TRBD2,CASSLLPSGGATVNEQFF,TGCGCCAGCAGCTTGTTGCCTAGCGGGGGGGCCACCGTCAATGAGCAGTTCTTC
TRBJ2-2,many,TRBV11-2,TRBD1,CASRGTGWTGELFF,TGTGCCAGCCGCGGGACAGGGTGGACCGGGGAGCTGTTTTTT
TRBJ1-1,.,TRBV11-1,.,CASSLARGRNTEAFF,TGTGCCAGCAGCTTAGCGCGGGGGCGGAACACTGAAGCTTTCTTT
TRBJ1-1,.,TRBV18,.,CASSPKTGNTEAFF,TGTGCCAGCTCACCAAAGACAGGGAACACTGAAGCTTTCTTT
TRBJ1-4,.,TRBV5-1,.,CASSPGSRGGEKLFF,TGCGCCAGCAGCCCCGGAAGCAGGGGAGGGGAAAAACTGTTTTTT
TRBJ2-1,.,TRBV5-6,TRBD2,CASSWGLANNEQFF,TGTGCCAGCAGCTGGGGACTAGCTAACAATGAGCAGTTCTTC
TRBJ1-1,.,TRBV19,TRBD1,CASTYGTGPTEAFF,TGTGCCAGTACCTACGGGACAGGGCCGACTGAAGCTTTCTTT
TRBJ2-1,.,TRBV6-5,.,CASSYSSLAKYNEQFF,TGTGCCAGCAGTTACTCGTCATTAGCGAAGTACAATGAGCAGTTCTTC
TRBJ1-2,.,TRBV2,.,CASSEARGEGYTF,TGTGCCAGCAGTGAAGCGCGGGGGGAAGGCTACACCTTC
TRBJ1-2,.,TRBV6-5,.,CASSLGGQPYGYTF,TGTGCCAGCAGTTTGGGGGGGCAGCCCTATGGCTACACCTTC
TRBJ2-7,few,TRBV11-2,.,CASSPSVEQYF,TGTGCCAGCAGCCCGAGCGTCGAGCAGTACTTC
TRBJ2-7,.,TRBV11-3,.,CASSLDRGIDEQYF,TGTGCCAGCAGCTTAGATCGGGGGATCGACGAGCAGTACTTC
TRBJ1-6,.,TRBV14,.,CASSPGGRWSSYNSPLHF,TGTGCCAGCAGCCCCGGCGGTCGGTGGAGCTCCTATAATTCACCCCTCCACTTT
TRBJ1-3,.,TRBV5-5,.,CASSPTGGSSGNTIYF,TGTGCCAGCAGCCCAACCGGGGGAAGCTCTGGAAACACCATATATTTT
TRBJ2-2,once,TRBV7-3,TRBD2,CASSLSGLADTGELFF,TGTGCCAGCAGCTTAAGTGGACTAGCGGACACCGGGGAGCTGTTTTTT
TRBJ2-1,.,TRBV19,.,CASSIGGPYNEQFF,TGTGCCAGTAGTATCGGGGGACCGTACAATGAGCAGTTCTTC
TRBJ2-7,.,TRBV10-3,.,CAISDVSPTPYEQYF,TGTGCCATCAGTGACGTATCCCCTACCCCATACGAGCAGTACTTC
TRBJ2-5,.,TRBV7-3,TRBD1,CASSPDRAETQYF,TGTGCCAGCAGCCCCGACAGGGCAGAGACCCAGTACTTC
TRBJ1-4,.,TRBV4-1,.,CASSQVAGKSTTNEKLFF,TGCGCCAGCAGCCAAGTTGCAGGGAAGTCCACAACTAATGAAAAACTGTTTTTT
TRBJ2-1,.,TRBV27,.,CASSFRLDIFNEQFF,TGTGCCAGCAGTTTCCGGCTAGATATCTTCAATGAGCAGTTCTTC
TRBJ1-2,once,TRBV6-6,.,CASSYAGSGYTF,TGTGCCAGCAGTTACGCGGGTTCCGGCTACACCTTC
TRBJ1-1,.,TRBV7-6,TRBD1,CASSLFIGTGPMISEAFF,TGTGCCAGCAGCTTATTTATCGGGACAGGACCAATGATTTCTGAAGCTTTCTTT
TRBJ1-2,.,TRBV7-9,.,CASSLVQGGYGYTF,TGTGCCAGCAGCTTAGTCCAGGGCGGCTATGGCTACACCTTC
TRBJ1-4,.,TRBV10-1,.,CASSDSGEPTTNEKLFF,TGCGCCAGCAGTGACTCCGGGGAGCCTACAACTAATGAAAAACTGTTTTTT
TRBJ1-1,.,TRBV5-1,.,CASSEQGFKNTEAFF,TGCGCCAGCAGCGAACAGGGATTCAAGAACACTGAAGCTTTCTTT
TRBJ2-7,.,TRBV7-3,TRBD1,CASSPTGTSYEQYF,TGTGCCAGCAGCCCGACAGGGACCTCCTACGAGCAGTACTTC
TRBJ1-1,.,TRBV7-9,.,CASSSSYRADNTEAFF,TGTGCCAGCAGCTCTAGCTACAGGGCGGATAACACTGAAGCTTTCTTT
TRBJ2-1,.,TRBV19,.,CASSPLGTGNNEQFF,TGTGCCAGTAGCCCCCTCGGGACTGGAAACAATGAGCAGTTCTTC
TRBJ1-2,.,TRBV7-2,.,CASSLVIQDYGYTF,TGTGCCAGCAGCTTAGTTATACAGGACTATGGCTACACCTTC
TRBJ1-2,.,TRBV2,.,CASDTQGLNYGYTF,TGTGCCAGCGATACGCAGGGACTCAACTATGGCTACACCTTC
TRBJ1-6,.,TRBV9,.,CASSVAVVDSPLHF,TGTGCCAGCAGCGTAGCTGTAGTGGATTCACCCCTCCACTTT
TRBJ2-1,.,TRBV2,TRBD2,CASGGLNEQFF,TGTGCCAGCGGGGGACTAAATGAGCAGTTCTTC
TRBJ2-1,.,TRBV5-1,.,CASTQGGSYNEQFF,TGCGCCAGCACGCAGGGTGGGTCATACAATGAGCAGTTCTTC
TRBJ1-2,once,TRBV5-1,.,CASSFDSSVGYGYTF,TGCGCCAGCAGCTTCGACAGCAGTGTTGGGTATGGCTACACCTTC
TRBJ2-3,.,TRBV29-1,.,CSAATGTITDTQYF,TGCAGCGCGGCGACCGGGACAATAACAGATACGCAGTATTTT
TRBJ2-1,.,TRBV4-1,.,CASSPWTTPTSYNEQFF,TGCGCCAGCAGCCCCTGGACTACTCCTACCTCCTACAATGAGCAGTTCTTC
TRBJ2-7,.,TRBV7-2,TRBD2,CASSPISGGAGYEQYF,TGTGCCAGCAGCCCGATTAGCGGGGGGGCCGGGTACGAGCAGTACTTC
TRBJ1-4,.,TRBV6-1,.,CASTPGQTNEKLFF,TGTGCCAGCACCCCCGGACAGACTAATGAAAAACTGTTTTTT
TRBJ2-7,.,TRBV5-4,.,CASSLYNGYEQYF,TGTGCCAGCAGCTTGTATAACGGCTACGAGCAGTACTTC
TRBJ1-1,.,TRBV5-1,.,CASRLRGENTEAFF,TGCGCCAGCAGACTACGGGGGGAGAACACTGAAGCTTTCTTT
TRBJ2-7,.,TRBV23-1,.,CASSRVGDEQYF,TGCGCCAGCAGTCGGGTCGGGGACGAGCAGTACTTC
TRBJ1-1,.,TRBV29-1,.,CSVGIGETEAFF,TGCAGCGTTGGCATCGGGGAGACTGAAGCTTTCTTT
TRBJ1-3,.,TRBV5-1,.,CASRREISGNTIYF,TGCGCCAGCCGTCGGGAGATCTCTGGAAACACCATATATTTT
TRBJ1-1,.,TRBV5-1,TRBD1,CASNQGQGLGTEAFF,TGCGCCAGCAACCAGGGACAGGGATTGGGCACTGAAGCTTTCTTT
TRBJ1-2,.,TRBV9,TRBD1,CASSVSQGDFGYTF,TGTGCCAGCAGCGTATCACAGGGGGATTTTGGCTACACCTTC
TRBJ2-7,.,TRBV5-1,TRBD2,CASSNGAGGPKDYEQYF,TGCGCCAGCAGCAATGGAGCGGGGGGCCCTAAGGACTACGAGCAGTACTTC
TRBJ1-5,.,TRBV10-2,.,CASSEFSTRNQPQHF,TGCGCCAGCAGTGAGTTCTCGACTCGAAATCAGCCCCAGCATTTT
TRBJ2-7,.,TRBV19,.,CASSISRNTYEQYF,TGTGCCAGTAGTATATCCAGAAACACCTACGAGCAGTACTTC
TRBJ1-4,.,TRBV7-9,.,CASSPPDRPNEKLFF,TGTGCCAGCAGCCCACCGGACAGACCTAATGAAAAACTGTTTTTT
TRBJ2-2,once,TRBV5-1,TRBD1,CASNRRTGAANTGELFF,TGCGCCAGCAACCGCCGAACAGGGGCCGCAAACACCGGGGAGCTGTTTTTT
TRBJ1-6,.,TRBV6-4,.,CASSDSSQGPNSPLHF,TGTGCCAGCAGTGACTCGAGTCAGGGGCCGAATTCACCCCTCCACTTT
TRBJ2-1,.,TRBV5-6,TRBD1,CASSSGQGWNEQFF,TGTGCCAGCAGCAGCGGACAGGGGTGGAATGAGCAGTTCTTC